The clone carrying this TCR beta chain was seen a single time. V was trimmed by 4 bases and J by 2 bases, leaving 12 bases between them. The CDR3 spans 14 residues. Germline loops: CDR1 LNHDA, CDR2 SQIVND (reference sequence). The sample is drawn from a study of T cell changes during pregnancy in multiple sclerosis. Data came from immunoSEQ multiplex PCR; TCRdb stores just in-frame clones and leaves some out. The sample holds 70,000 to 90,000 clones; about 94% are singletons and the top ten take about 0.72%. The chain has TRBV19 and TRBJ2-7, with a tentative D call TRBD1 (6 bases). This clonotype originated in a female donor in good health, enrolled as a control in a pregnancy study. The sequences come from peripheral blood, collected in the second trimester of pregnancy. DNA of the CDR3: TGTGCCAGTAGTACACAGGGTATCACCTACGAGCAGTACTTC. Translated, it gives CASSTQGITYEQYF. Looking up the rest from reference TRBV19 and TRBJ2-7 gives the full variable domain: DGGITQSPKYLFRKEGQNVTLSCEQNLNHDAMYWYRQDPGQGLRLIYYSQIVNDFQKGDIAEGYSVSREKKESFPLTVTSAQKNPTAFYLCASSTQGITYEQYFGPGTRLTVT.